The 7 T cell receptor beta chains below were found in one sample sequenced in a study of blood T cell repertoires in COVID-19. Measured with immunoSEQ multiplex PCR; TCRdb has only the in-frame clones, and not every one. Of roughly 240,000 clones in the sample, approximately 83% were seen once. Sequencing was performed on PBMCs or T cells enriched from blood (not recorded which). The receptors originated from a woman in her thirties or forties who had been exposed to COVID-19.

The chain recombines TRBV18 with TRBJ2-1, with TRBD1 matching 10 bases. The CDR3 consists of 15 residues. J was trimmed by 7 bases and V by 2 bases; bases with no gene match: 5. Looked up from germline, CDR1 is KGHSH and CDR2 is LQKENI. In nucleotides, the CDR3 is TGTGCCAGCTCACCAGCGGGACAGGGGTTTAATGAGCAGTTCTTC. It codes for CASSPAGQGFNEQFF.

The gene calls are TRBV18 and TRBJ1-1; D is uncertain. The CDR3 covers 10 residues. Germline V gene lookup returns CDR1 KGHSH and CDR2 LQKENI. With 8 bases removed from V and 4 bases from J, the gap between germline ends came to 5 bases. The CDR3 region has the DNA TGTGCCAGCCTAAGCACTGAAGCTTTCTTT. Its protein product is CASLSTEAFF. Drawing the rest from reference TRBV18 and TRBJ1-1, the complete variable domain is NAGVMQNPRHLVRRRGQEARLRCSPMKGHSHVYWYRQLPEEGLKFMVYLQKENIIDESGMPKERFSAEFPKEGPSILRIQQVVRGDSAAYFCASLSTEAFFGQGTRLTVV.

The chain couples TRBV5-5 to TRBJ1-6, with no clear D. Trimming took off 1 base at V and 6 bases at J, with 11 bases between the two ends. The CDR3 consists of 15 residues. Germline CDR1 reads SGHKS; CDR2 reads YYEKEE (reference sequence). CDR3 residues: CASSLRGLGNSPLHF. The DNA for the CDR3 is TGTGCCAGCAGCTTGCGGGGTTTGGGTAATTCACCCCTCCACTTT.

Written as DNA, the CDR3 is TGTGCCAGCAGTTGGGGGACAACCGAGCAGTACTTC. Its protein is CASSWGTTEQYF. V gene TRBV12-3 or TRBV12-4 combines with J gene TRBJ2-7; possible D gene TRBD1, 6 bases. The CDR3 spans 12 residues. The ends were cut back, 4 bases at V and 6 bases at J, with 10 bases in the middle.

The gene calls are TRBV27 and TRBJ1-1, with D perhaps matching TRBD1 (6 bases). Germline V lookup: CDR1 MNHEY, CDR2 SMNVEV (reference sequence). V dropped 7 bases and J dropped 0 bases, with 21 bases sitting between them. CDR3 size: 17 residues. The CDR3 nucleotides read TGTGCCAGCACCTATTTAACAGGGAAGGTGGTGAACACTGAAGCTTTCTTT. Translated, it gives CASTYLTGKVVNTEAFF.

The V call is TRBV7-3, the J call TRBJ2-1; weak D call: TRBD2 (5 bases). The length of the CDR3 is 14 residues. The germline V and J ends were trimmed by 0 bases and 8 bases, with 11 bases remaining between them. Germline V gives CDR1 SGHTA, CDR2 FQGTGA. The chain's CDR3 is CASSLTRAGDEQFF. CDR3 nucleotide sequence: TGTGCCAGCAGCTTAACAAGGGCCGGGGATGAGCAGTTCTTC.

The CDR3 DNA reads TGTGCCAGCAGCCGAAACACCGGGACAGCCAATTCACCCCTCCACTTT. It codes for CASSRNTGTANSPLHF. J is TRBJ1-6 and V is TRBV4-2, with 7 bases identical to TRBD1. The CDR3 contains 16 residues. Germline CDR1 reads LGHNA; CDR2 reads YNFKEQ. Unmatched junction bases numbered 10, after V lost 4 bases and J lost 7 bases.